The sequence of this T cell receptor beta chain was determined in a study of T-cell reconstitution after alpha-beta-depleted transplantation in children. This CDR3 contains 16 residues. V dropped 8 bases and J dropped 3 bases, with 19 bases sitting between them. Library preparation (for TCRbeta) was performed with unique molecular identifiers. TCRdb re-analysed the PCR reads in MiXCR, keeping a single row per CDR3 protein. The sample carries 500,000 to 600,000 distinct CDR3 sequences, about 33% recorded once. Here the sequenced sample was PBMCs from the stem cell graft donor, taken from the stem cell graft. The TCR was taken from a human donor who donated a stem cell graft to a child with aplastic anemia. The rearrangement joins TRBV12-3 or TRBV12-4 to TRBJ2-2, with D unclear. The CDR3 nucleotides are TGTGCCAGCGGAAAGAAAGATTGGTGGGACACCGGGGAGCTGTTTTTT. Its translation: CASGKKDWWDTGELFF.